The entry below describes one T cell receptor (beta chain). The antigen remains unidentified. These data come from a study of cytomegalovirus exposure and HLA in healthy donors. Background on the study: The 500 to 750 first-cohort repertoires and the 130 or so validation repertoires shared the same platform, a later analysis reported. Study-level findings and limits: Cytomegalovirus association was assigned to about 180 TCR beta chains.

The data were produced by immunoSEQ multiplex PCR, yet TCRdb's version contains in-frame clones alone and is incomplete. The sample includes about 170,000 clones, around 92% of them seen just once. The CDR3 sequence is 15 residues long. Germline-derived CDR1 and CDR2 are MRHNA and SNTAGT. V lost 6 bases and J lost 1; bases outside the gene matches: 4. This receptor was obtained from a man aged 18 to 35 in good health and CMV-seropositive. The specimen was PBMCs. V is TRBV6-4 and J is TRBJ2-1, with 9 nucleotides matching TRBD2. The CDR3 loop is CASRRTSDSYNEQFF. Here the CDR3 DNA reads TGTGCCAGCAGGCGGACTAGCGATTCCTACAATGAGCAGTTCTTC.